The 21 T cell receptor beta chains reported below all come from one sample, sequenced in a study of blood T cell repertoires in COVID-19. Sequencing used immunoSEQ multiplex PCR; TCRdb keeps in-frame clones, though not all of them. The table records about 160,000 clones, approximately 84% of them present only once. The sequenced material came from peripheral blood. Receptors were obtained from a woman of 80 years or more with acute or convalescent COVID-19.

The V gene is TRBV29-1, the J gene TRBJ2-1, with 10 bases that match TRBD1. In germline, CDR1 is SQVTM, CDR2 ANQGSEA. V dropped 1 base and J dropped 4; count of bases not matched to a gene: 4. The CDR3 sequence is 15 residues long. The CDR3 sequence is CSVEGVGQGYNEQFF. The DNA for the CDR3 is TGCAGCGTTGAAGGGGTGGGACAGGGGTACAATGAGCAGTTCTTC.

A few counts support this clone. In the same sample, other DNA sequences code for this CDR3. DNA of the CDR3: TGTGCCAGTAAGGGGACAGGGGCCTACGAGCAGTACTTC. The encoded protein is CASKGTGAYEQYF. The V and J genes are TRBV19 and TRBJ2-7, with TRBD1 identical over 10 bases. Germline V lookup: CDR1 LNHDA, CDR2 SQIVND (reference sequence). The ends lost 7 bases at V and 2 bases at J; junction bases unmatched: 2. The length of the CDR3 is 13 residues.

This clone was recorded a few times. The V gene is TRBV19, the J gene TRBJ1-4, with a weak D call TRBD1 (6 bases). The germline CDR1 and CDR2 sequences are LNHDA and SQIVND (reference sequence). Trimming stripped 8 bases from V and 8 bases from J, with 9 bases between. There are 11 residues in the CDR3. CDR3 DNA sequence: TGTGCCAGTCGCGACAGGGAAAAACTGTTTTTT. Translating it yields CASRDREKLFF. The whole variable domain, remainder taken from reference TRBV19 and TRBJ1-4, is DGGITQSPKYLFRKEGQNVTLSCEQNLNHDAMYWYRQDPGQGLRLIYYSQIVNDFQKGDIAEGYSVSREKKESFPLTVTSAQKNPTAFYLCASRDREKLFFGSGTQLSVL.

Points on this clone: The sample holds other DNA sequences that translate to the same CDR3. The CDR3 reads CASSLQGTSYEQYF. As DNA, the CDR3 is TGTGCCAGCAGCTTGCAGGGGACCTCCTACGAGCAGTACTTC. The V and J genes are TRBV7-9 and TRBJ2-7, with D perhaps matching TRBD1 (6 bases). The ends were cut back, 3 bases at V and 0 bases at J, with 9 bases in the middle. CDR3 size: 14 residues. Looked up from germline, CDR1 is SEHNR and CDR2 is FQNEAQ (reference sequence).

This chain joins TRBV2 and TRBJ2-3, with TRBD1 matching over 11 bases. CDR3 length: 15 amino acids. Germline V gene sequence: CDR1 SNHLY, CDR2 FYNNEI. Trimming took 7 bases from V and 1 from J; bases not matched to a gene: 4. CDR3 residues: CASKGQGAGTDTQYF. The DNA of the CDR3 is TGTGCCAGCAAAGGACAGGGGGCGGGCACAGATACGCAGTATTTT.

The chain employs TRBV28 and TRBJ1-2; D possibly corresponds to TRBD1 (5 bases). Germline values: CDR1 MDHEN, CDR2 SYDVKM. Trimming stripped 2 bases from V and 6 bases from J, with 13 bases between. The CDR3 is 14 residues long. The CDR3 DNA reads TGTGCCAGCAGTTTACCCACAGGTCCCAATGGCTACACCTTC. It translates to CASSLPTGPNGYTF.

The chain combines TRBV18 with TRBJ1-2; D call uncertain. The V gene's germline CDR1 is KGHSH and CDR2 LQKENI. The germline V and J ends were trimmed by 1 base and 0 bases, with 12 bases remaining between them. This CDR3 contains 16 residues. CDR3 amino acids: CASSPRATVTNYGYTF. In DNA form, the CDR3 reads TGTGCCAGCTCACCACGTGCTACAGTGACTAACTATGGCTACACCTTC.

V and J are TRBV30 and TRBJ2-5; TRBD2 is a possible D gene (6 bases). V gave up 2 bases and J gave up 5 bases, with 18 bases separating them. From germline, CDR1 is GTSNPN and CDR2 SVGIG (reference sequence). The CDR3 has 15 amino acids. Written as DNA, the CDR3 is TGTGCCTGGAGTATCCCGGGACTTATTCAGGAGACCCAGTACTTC. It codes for CAWSIPGLIQETQYF.

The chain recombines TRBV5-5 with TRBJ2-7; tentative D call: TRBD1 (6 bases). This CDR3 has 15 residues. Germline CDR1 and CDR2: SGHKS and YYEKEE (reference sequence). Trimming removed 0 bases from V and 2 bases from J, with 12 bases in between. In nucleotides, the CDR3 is TGTGCCAGCAGCTTGGGGGCAGGGGCACCCTACGAGCAGTACTTC. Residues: CASSLGAGAPYEQYF.

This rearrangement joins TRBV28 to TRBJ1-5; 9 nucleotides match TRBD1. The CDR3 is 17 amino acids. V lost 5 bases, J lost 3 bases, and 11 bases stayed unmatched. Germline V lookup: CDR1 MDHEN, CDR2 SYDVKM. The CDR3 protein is CASSPLTGTGHNQPQHF. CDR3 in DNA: TGTGCCAGCAGTCCTCTAACCGGGACAGGGCACAATCAGCCCCAGCATTTT.

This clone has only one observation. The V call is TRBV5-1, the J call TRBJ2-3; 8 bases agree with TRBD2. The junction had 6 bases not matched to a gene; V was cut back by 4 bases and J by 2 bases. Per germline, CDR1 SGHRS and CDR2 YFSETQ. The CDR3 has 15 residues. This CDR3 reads CASSPSGGDTDTQYF. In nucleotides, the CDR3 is TGCGCCAGCAGCCCGAGCGGGGGAGACACAGATACGCAGTATTTT.

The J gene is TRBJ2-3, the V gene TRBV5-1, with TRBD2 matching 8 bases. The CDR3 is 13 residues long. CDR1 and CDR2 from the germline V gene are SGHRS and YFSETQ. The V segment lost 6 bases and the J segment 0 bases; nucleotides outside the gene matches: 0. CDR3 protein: CASTGGSTDTQYF. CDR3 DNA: TGCGCCAGCACGGGGGGGAGCACAGATACGCAGTATTTT.

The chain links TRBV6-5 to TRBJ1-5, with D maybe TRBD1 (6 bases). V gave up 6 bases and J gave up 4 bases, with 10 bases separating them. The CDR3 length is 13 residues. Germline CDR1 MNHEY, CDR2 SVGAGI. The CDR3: CASRRQENQPQHF. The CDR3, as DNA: TGTGCCAGCAGACGACAGGAAAATCAGCCCCAGCATTTT.

The CDR3 bases are TGTGCCTGGAGTGAGGGGACAGGGCTGGGCAATCAGCCCCAGCATTTT. Translating it yields CAWSEGTGLGNQPQHF. This chain uses TRBV30 with TRBJ1-5, with TRBD1 matching over 9 bases. Germline trimming cut 1 base from V and 2 bases from J; bases unmatched to any gene: 6. The CDR3 totals 16 residues. Per germline, CDR1 GTSNPN and CDR2 SVGIG (reference sequence).

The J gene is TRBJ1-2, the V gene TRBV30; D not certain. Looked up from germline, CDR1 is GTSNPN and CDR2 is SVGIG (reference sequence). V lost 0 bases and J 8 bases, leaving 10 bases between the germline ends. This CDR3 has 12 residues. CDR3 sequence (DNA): TGTGCCTGGAGTGTACAAAGCGGGGGCTACACCTTC. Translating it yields CAWSVQSGGYTF.

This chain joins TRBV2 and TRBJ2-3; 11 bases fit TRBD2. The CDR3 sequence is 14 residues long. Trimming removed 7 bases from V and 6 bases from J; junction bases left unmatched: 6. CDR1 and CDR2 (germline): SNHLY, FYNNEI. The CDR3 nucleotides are TGTGCCAGCAATAGCGGGAGGGCCTTCGATACGCAGTATTTT. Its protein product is CASNSGRAFDTQYF.

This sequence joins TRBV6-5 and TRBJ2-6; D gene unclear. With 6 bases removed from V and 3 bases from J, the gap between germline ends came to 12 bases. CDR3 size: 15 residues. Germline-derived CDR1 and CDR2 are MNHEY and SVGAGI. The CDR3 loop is CASRVLLSGANVLTF. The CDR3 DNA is TGTGCCAGCAGGGTCCTCCTGAGTGGGGCCAACGTCCTGACTTTC.

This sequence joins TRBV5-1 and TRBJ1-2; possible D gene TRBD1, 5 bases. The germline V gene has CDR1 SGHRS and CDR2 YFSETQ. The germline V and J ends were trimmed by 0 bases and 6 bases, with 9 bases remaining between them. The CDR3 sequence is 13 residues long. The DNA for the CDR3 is TGCGCCAGCAGCTTGGAGGCAGGGAATGGCTACACCTTC. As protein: CASSLEAGNGYTF.

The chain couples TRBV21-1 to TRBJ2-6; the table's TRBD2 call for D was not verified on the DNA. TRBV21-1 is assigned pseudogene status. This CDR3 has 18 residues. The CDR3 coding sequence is TGTGCCAGCAGTAGGCGCTGGCGGGTCGACCCTGGGGCCAACGTCCTGACTTTC. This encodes CASSRRWRVDPGANVLTF.

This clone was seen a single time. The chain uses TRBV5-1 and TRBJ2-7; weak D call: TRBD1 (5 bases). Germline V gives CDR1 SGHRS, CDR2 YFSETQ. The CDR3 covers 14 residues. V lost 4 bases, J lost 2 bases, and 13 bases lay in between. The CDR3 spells CASSPRQGPYEQYF. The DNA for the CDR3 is TGCGCCAGCAGCCCGAGGCAGGGTCCCTACGAGCAGTACTTC.

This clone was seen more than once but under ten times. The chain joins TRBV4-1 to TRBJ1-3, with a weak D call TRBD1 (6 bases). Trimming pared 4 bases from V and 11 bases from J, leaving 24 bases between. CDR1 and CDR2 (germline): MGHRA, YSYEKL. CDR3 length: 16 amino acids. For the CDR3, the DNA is TGCGCCAGCAGCCTACGCCTAATCCCCACAGGGCCACCCATATATTTT. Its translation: CASSLRLIPTGPPIYF.